This T cell receptor beta chain comes out of a study of cytomegalovirus exposure and HLA in healthy donors. Amplification used 60 Vbeta primers and 13 Jbeta primers. Using immunoSEQ multiplex PCR, the repertoire was profiled, and TCRdb retains in-frame clones only, with some absent. The table lists around 120,000 clones, 80% of them singletons. The CDR3 runs to 12 residues. Trimming pared 5 bases from V and 5 bases from J, leaving 11 bases between. The germline CDR1 and CDR2 sequences are SGHDT and YYEEEE. This TCR derives from a man aged 25-45 years in good health and CMV-seronegative. The rearrangement links TRBV5-6 to TRBJ2-7; a possible D gene is TRBD1 (8 bases). The sample was PBMCs. CDR3 DNA sequence: TGTGCCAGCAGAACAGGGGGGGACGAGCAGTACTTC. Protein product: CASRTGGDEQYF.